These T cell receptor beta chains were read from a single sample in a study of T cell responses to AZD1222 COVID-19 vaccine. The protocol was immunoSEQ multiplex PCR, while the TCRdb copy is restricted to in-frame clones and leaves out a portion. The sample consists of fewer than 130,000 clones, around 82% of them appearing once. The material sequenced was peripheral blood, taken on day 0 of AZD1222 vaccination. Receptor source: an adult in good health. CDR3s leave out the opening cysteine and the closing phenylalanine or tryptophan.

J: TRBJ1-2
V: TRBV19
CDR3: ASRGGLNVYGYT

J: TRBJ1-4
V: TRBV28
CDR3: ASSLIWRGNEKLF

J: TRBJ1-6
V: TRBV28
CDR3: ASTGVGGGSPLH

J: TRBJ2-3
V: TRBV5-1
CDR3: ASSLLAGGRTDTQY

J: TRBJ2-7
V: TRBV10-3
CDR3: AISGWGGAGEQY

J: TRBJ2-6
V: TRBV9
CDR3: ASSLRVGANVLT

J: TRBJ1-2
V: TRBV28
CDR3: ASSTGPSGYT

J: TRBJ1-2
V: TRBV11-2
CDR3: ASSSFRDRDNYGYT

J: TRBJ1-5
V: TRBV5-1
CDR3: ASSLVGGNQPQH

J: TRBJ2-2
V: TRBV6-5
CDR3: ASNRNRALPGELF

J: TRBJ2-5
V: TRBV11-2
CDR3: ASSRGGYQETQY

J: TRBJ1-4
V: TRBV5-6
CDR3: ASSLRRGLQTNEKLF

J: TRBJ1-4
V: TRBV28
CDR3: ASSLDRAGEKLF

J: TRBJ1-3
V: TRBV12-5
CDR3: ASGLSPSRPGNTIY

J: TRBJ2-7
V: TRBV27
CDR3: ASSLSPGFSYEQY

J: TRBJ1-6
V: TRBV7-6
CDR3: ASSARTGGSNSPLH

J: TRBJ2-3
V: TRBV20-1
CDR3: SASWGYGTDTQY

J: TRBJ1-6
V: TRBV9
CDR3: ASGSNHNSPLH

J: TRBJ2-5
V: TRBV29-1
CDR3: SVESGQETQY

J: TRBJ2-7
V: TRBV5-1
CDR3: ASSFGLADEQY

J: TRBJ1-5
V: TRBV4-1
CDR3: ASSPGTPQGRYSNQPQH

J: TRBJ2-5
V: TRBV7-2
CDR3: ASSFQPGGETQY

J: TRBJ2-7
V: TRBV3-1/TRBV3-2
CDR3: ASSQDWWTGEQY

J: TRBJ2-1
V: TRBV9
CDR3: ASSVAGQREGPLLPDEQF

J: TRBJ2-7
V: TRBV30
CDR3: AWSRPGPLYEQY

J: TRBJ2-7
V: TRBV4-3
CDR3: ASSQERVNEQY

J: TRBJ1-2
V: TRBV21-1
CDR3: ASSTPWTGDYGYT

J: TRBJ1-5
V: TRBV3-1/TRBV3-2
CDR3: ASSRGGVNNQPQH

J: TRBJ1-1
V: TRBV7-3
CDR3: ASSLRSLHREKNTEAF